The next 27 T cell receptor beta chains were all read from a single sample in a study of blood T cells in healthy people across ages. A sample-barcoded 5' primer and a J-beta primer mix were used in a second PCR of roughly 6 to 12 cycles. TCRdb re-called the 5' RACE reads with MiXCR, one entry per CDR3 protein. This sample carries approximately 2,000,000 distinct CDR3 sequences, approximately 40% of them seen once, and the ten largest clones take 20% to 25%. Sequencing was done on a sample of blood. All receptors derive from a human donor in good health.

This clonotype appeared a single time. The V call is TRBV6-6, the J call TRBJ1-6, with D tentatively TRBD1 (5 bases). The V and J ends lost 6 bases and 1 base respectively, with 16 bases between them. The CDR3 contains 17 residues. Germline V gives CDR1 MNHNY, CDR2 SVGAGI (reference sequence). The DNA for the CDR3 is TGTGCCAGCAGAGATTGGGCAGGGCAATCCTATAATTCACCCCTCCACTTT. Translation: CASRDWAGQSYNSPLHF.

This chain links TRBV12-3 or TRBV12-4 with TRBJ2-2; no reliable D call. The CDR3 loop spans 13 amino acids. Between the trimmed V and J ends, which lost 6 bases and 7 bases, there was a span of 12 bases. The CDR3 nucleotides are TGTGCCAGCAGGCCATACATAAACGGGGAGCTGTTTTTT. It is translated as CASRPYINGELFF.

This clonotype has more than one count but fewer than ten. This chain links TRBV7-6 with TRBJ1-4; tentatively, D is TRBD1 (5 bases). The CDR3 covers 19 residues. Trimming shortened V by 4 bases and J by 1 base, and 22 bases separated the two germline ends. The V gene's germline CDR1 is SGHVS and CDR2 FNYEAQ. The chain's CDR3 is CASSSRTGTGRQTNEKLFF. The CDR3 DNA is TGTGCCAGCAGCTCTCGGACGGGGACCGGCCGACAAACTAATGAAAAACTGTTTTTT.

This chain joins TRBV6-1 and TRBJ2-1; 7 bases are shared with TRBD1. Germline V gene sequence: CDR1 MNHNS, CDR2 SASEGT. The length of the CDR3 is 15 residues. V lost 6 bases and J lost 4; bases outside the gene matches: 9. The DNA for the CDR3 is TGTGCCAGCAGGCTTAAGGGGGCTGGTTACAATGAGCAGTTCTTC. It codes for CASRLKGAGYNEQFF.

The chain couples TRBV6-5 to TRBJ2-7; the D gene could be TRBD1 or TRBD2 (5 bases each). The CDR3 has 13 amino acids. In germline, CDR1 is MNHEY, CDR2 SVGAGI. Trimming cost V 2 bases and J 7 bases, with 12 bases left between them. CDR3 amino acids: CASSYAGTREQYF. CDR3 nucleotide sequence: TGTGCCAGCAGTTACGCCGGGACCCGGGAGCAGTACTTC.

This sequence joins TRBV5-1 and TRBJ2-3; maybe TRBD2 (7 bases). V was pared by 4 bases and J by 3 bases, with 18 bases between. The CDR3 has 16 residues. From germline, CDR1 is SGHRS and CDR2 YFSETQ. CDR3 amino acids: CASSPLVGGETDTQYF. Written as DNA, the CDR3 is TGCGCCAGCAGCCCGCTCGTAGGGGGGGAGACAGATACGCAGTATTTT.

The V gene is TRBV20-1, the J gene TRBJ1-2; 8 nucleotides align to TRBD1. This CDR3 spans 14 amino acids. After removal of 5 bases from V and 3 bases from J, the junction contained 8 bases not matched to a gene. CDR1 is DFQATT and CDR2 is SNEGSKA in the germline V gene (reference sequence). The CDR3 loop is CSAETLQGDYGYTF. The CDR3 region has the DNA TGCAGTGCTGAAACCCTACAGGGGGACTATGGCTACACCTTC.

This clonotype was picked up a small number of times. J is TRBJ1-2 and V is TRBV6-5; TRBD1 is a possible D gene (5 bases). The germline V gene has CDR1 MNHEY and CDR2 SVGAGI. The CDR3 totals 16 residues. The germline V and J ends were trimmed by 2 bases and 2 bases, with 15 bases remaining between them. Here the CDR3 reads CASSYAAPGLNYGYTF. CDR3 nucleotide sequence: TGTGCCAGCAGTTACGCTGCTCCGGGACTCAACTATGGCTACACCTTC.

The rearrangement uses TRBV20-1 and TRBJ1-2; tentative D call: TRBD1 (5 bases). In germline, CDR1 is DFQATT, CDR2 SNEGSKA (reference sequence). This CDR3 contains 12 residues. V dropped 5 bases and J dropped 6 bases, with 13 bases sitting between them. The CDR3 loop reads CSASRDRDGYTF. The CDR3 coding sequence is TGCAGTGCTTCCCGGGACCGAGATGGCTACACCTTC.

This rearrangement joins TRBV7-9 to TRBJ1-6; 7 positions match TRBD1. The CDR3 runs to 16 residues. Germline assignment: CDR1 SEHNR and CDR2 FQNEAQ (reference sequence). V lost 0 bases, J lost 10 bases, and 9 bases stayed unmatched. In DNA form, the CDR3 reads TGTGCCAGCAGCTTAGCCCGACAGGGACGGATCTCACCCCTCCACTTT. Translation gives CASSLARQGRISPLHF.

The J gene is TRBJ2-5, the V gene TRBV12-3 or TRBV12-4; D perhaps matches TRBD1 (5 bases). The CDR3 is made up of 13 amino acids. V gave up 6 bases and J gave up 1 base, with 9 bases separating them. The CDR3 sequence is CASRPTVQETQYF. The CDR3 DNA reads TGTGCCAGCAGGCCGACAGTCCAAGAGACCCAGTACTTC.

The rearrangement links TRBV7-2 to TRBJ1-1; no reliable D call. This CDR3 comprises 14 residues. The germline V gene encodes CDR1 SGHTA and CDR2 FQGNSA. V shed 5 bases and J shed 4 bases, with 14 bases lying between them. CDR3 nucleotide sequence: TGTGCCAGCAGCCGGGAGATGGAGACCACTGAAGCTTTCTTT. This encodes CASSREMETTEAFF. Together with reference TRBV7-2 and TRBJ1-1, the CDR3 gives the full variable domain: GAGVSQSPSNKVTEKGKDVELRCDPISGHTALYWYRQSLGQGLEFLIYFQGNSAPDKSGLPSDRFSAERTGGSVSTLTIQRTQQEDSAVYLCASSREMETTEAFFGQGTRLTVV.

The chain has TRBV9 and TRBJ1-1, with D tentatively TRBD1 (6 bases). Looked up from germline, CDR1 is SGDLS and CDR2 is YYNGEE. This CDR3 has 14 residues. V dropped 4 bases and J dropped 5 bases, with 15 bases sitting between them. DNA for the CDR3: TGTGCCAGCAGCCGACAGGTTGGAGGTACTGAAGCTTTCTTT. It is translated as CASSRQVGGTEAFF. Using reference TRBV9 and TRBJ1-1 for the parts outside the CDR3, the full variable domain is DSGVTQTPKHLITATGQRVTLRCSPRSGDLSVYWYQQSLDQGLQFLIQYYNGEERAKGNILERFSAQQFPDLHSELNLSSLELGDSALYFCASSRQVGGTEAFFGQGTRLTVV.

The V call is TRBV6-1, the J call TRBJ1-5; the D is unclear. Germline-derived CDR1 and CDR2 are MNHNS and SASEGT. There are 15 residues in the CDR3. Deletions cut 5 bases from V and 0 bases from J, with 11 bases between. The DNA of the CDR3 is TGTGCCAGCAGTCCCGGGGTCTATAGCAATCAGCCCCAGCATTTT. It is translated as CASSPGVYSNQPQHF.

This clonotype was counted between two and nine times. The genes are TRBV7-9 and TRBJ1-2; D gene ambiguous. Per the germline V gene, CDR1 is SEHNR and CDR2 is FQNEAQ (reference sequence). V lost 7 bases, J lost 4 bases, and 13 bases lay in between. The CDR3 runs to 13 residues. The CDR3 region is CASIPIGSYGYTF. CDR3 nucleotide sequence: TGTGCCAGCATACCTATCGGGTCCTATGGCTACACCTTC.

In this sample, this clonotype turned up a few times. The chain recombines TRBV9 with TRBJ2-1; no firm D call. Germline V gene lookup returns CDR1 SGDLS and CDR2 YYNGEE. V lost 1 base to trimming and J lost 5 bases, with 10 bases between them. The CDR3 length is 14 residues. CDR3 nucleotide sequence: TGTGCCAGCAGCGTAACGGGCGCCCACAATGAGCAGTTCTTC. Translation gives CASSVTGAHNEQFF.

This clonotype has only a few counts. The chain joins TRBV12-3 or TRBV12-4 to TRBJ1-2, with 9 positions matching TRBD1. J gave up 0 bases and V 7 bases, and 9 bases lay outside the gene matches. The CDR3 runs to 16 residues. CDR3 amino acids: CASTSGQGLPNYGYTF. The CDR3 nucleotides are TGTGCCAGCACATCGGGACAGGGCCTACCTAACTATGGCTACACCTTC.

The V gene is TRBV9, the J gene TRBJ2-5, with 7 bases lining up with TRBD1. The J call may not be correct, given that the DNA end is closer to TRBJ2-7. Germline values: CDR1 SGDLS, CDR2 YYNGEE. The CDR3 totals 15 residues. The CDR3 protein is CASSATGARTYEQYF. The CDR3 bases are TGTGCCAGCAGCGCTACAGGGGCGCGAACCTACGAGCAGTACTTC.

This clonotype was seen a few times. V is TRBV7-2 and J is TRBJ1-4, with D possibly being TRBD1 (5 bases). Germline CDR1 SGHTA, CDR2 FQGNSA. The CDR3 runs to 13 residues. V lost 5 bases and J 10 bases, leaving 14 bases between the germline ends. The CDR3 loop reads CASSQQADGKLFF. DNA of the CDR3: TGTGCCAGCAGCCAACAGGCAGATGGAAAACTGTTTTTT.

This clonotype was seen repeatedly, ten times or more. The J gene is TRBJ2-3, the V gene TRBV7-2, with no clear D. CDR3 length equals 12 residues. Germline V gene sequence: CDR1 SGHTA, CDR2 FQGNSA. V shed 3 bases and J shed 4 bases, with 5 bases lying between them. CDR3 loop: CASSLTPDTQYF. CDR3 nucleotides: TGTGCCAGCAGCTTGACCCCAGATACGCAGTATTTT. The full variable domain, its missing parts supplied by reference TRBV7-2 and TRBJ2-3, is GAGVSQSPSNKVTEKGKDVELRCDPISGHTALYWYRQSLGQGLEFLIYFQGNSAPDKSGLPSDRFSAERTGGSVSTLTIQRTQQEDSAVYLCASSLTPDTQYFGPGTRLTVL.

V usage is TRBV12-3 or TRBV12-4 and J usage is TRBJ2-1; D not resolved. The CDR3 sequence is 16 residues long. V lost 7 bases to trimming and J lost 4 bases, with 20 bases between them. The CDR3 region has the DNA TGTGCCAGCACCAATTCTACCGAGAGTGGGTACAATGAGCAGTTCTTC. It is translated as CASTNSTESGYNEQFF.

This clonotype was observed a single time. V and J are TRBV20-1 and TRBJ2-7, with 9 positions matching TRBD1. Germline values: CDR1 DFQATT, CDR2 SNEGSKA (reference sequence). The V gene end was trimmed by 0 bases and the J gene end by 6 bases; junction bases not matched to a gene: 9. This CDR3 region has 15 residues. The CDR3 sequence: CSARDPDRGLAEQYF. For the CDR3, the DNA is TGCAGTGCTAGAGACCCGGACAGGGGACTCGCCGAGCAGTACTTC.

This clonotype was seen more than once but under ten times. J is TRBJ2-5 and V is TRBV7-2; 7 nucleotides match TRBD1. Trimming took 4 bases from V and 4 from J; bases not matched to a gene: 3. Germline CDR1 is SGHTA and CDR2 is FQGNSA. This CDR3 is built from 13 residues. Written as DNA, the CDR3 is TGTGCCAGCAGCTACCGGACAGGAGAGACCCAGTACTTC. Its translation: CASSYRTGETQYF.

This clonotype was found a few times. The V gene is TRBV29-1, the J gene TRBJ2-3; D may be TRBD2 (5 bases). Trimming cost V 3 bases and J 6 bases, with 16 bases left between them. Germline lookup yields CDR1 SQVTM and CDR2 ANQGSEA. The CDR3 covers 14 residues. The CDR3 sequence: CSVDMPPGGDTQYF. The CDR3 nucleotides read TGCAGCGTTGATATGCCTCCGGGCGGGGATACGCAGTATTTT.

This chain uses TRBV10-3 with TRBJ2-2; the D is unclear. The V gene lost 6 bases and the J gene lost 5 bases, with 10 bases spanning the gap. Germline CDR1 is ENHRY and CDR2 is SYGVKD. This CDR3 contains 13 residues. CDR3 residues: CAISTETTGELFF. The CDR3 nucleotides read TGTGCCATCAGCACGGAGACTACCGGGGAGCTGTTTTTT.

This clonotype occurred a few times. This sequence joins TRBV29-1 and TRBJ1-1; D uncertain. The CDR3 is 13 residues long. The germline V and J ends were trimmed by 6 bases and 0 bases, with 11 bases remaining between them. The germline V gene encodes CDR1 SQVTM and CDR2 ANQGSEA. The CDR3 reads CSVNTDLNTEAFF. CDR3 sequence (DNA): TGCAGCGTAAACACGGACCTGAACACTGAAGCTTTCTTT. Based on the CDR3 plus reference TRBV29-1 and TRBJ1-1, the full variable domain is SAVISQKPSRDICQRGTSLTIQCQVDSQVTMMFWYRQQPGQSLTLIATANQGSEATYESGFVIDKFPISRPNLTFSTLTVSNMSPEDSSIYLCSVNTDLNTEAFFGQGTRLTVV.

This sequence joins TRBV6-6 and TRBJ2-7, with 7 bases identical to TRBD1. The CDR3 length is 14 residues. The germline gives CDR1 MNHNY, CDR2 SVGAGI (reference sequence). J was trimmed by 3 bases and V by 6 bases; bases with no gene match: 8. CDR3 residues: CASSSRGQSYEQYF. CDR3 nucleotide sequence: TGTGCCAGCAGCTCTAGGGGGCAGAGCTACGAGCAGTACTTC.